This TCR beta chain was retrieved from a study of T cell responses to AZD1222 COVID-19 vaccine. Regarding the study as a whole: A mostly white British donor set with more females was recruited, and clonal diversity was possibly underestimated. Sampled repertoires all dated from after the peak T cell response.

Notes on this clone: Its specificity is not known.

Data came from immunoSEQ multiplex PCR; TCRdb stores just in-frame clones and leaves some out. The table has 200,000 or so clones, more than 85% seen once. The sequencing here drew on peripheral blood, taken on day 0 of MenACWY control vaccination. The sequence derives from an adult in good health.

CDR3: CASSIGGRDTEAFF. The CDR3 bases are TGTGCCAGTAGTATAGGGGGGAGGGACACTGAAGCTTTCTTT. The rearrangement joins TRBV19 to TRBJ1-1; the D gene is possibly TRBD1 (5 bases). Germline V lookup: CDR1 LNHDA, CDR2 SQIVND (reference sequence). The V end lost 1 base, the J end lost 3 bases, and 9 bases lay between the germline ends. CDR3 length: 14 amino acids.